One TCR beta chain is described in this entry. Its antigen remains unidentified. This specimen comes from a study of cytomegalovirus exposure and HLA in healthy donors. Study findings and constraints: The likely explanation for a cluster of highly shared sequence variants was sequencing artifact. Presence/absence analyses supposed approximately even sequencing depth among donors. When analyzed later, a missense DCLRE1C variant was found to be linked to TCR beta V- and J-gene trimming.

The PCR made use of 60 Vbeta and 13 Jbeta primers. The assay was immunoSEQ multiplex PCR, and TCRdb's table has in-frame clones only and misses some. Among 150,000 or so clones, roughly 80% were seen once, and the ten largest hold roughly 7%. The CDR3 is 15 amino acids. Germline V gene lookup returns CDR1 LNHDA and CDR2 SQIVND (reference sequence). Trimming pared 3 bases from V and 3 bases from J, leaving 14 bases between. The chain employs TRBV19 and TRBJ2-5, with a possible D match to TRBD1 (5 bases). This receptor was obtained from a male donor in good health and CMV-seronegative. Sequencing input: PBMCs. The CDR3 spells CASSITGADEETQYF. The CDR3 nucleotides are TGTGCCAGTAGTATTACTGGGGCAGACGAAGAGACCCAGTACTTC.